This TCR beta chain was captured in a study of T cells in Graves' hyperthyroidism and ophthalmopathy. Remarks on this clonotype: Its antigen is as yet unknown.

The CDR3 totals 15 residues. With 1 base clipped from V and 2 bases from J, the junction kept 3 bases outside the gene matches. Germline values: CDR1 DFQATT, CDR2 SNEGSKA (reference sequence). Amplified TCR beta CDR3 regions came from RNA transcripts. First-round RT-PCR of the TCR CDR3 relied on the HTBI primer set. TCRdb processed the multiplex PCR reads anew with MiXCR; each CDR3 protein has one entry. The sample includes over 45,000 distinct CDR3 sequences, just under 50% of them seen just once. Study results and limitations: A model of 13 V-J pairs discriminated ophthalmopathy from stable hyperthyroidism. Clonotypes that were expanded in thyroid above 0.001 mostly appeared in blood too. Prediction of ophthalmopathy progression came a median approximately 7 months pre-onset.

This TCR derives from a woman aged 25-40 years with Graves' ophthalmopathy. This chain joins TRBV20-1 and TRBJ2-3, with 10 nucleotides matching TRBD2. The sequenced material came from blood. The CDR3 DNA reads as TGCAGTGCTAGAGTGGGGACTAGCGACACAGATACGCAGTATTTT. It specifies CSARVGTSDTDTQYF.